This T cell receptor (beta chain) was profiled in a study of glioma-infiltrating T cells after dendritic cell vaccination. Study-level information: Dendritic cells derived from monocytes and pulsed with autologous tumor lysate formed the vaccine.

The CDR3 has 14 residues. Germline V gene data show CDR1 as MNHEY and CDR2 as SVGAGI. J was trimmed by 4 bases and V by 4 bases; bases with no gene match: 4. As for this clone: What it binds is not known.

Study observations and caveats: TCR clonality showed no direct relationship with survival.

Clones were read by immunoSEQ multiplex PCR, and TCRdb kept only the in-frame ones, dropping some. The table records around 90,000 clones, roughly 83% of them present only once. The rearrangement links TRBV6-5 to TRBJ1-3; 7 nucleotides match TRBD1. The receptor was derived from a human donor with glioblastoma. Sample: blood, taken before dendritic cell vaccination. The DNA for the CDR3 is TGTGCCAGCAGTTTCATGACAGGGGGAAACACCATATATTTT. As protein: CASSFMTGGNTIYF.